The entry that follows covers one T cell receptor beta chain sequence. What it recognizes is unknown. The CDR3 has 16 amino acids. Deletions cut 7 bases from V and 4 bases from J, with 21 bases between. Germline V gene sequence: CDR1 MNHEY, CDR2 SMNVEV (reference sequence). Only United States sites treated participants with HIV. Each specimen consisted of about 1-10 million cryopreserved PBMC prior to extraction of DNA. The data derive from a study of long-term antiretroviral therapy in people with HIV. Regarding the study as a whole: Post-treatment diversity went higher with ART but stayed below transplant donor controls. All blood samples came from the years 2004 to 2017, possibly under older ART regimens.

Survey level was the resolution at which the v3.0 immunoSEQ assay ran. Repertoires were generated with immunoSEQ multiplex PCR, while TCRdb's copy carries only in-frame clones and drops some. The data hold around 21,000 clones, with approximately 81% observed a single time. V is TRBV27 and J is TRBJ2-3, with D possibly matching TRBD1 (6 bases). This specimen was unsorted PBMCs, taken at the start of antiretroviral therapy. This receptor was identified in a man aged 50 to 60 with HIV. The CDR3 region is CASTIKVRGRADTQYF. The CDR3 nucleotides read TGTGCCAGCACCATAAAGGTCAGGGGTAGGGCAGATACGCAGTATTTT.